Listed here are 27 T cell receptor beta chains from one sample, sequenced in a study of T cells in tumors after PD-1 blockade. TCRdb keeps only in-frame clones here, not all; method: immunoSEQ multiplex PCR. The data show around 34,000 clones, 73% seen once. Specimen: PBMCs, collected after anti-PD-1 treatment. These receptor sequences come from a human donor with basal cell carcinoma.

This chain links TRBV6-1 with TRBJ2-5; D tentatively reads TRBD1 or TRBD2 (5 bases each). This CDR3 is built from 15 residues. The ends were cut back, 5 bases at V and 0 bases at J, with 13 bases in the middle. The germline V gene has CDR1 MNHNS and CDR2 SASEGT. CDR3 sequence reads: CASSKPGTYQETQYF. The CDR3 nucleotides are TGTGCCAGCAGTAAACCCGGGACGTACCAAGAGACCCAGTACTTC.

J is TRBJ1-1 and V is TRBV30; no clear D. Germline assignment: CDR1 GTSNPN and CDR2 SVGIG (reference sequence). The V and J ends lost 2 bases and 0 bases respectively, with 10 bases between them. CDR3 length: 14 residues. The CDR3 DNA reads as TGTGCCTGGAGTCGTGCAGCCATGAACACTGAAGCTTTCTTT. Translated: CAWSRAAMNTEAFF.

This clone was seen more than once but under ten times. The rearrangement links TRBV6-2 or TRBV6-3 to TRBJ2-1; D is possibly TRBD1 or TRBD2 (5 bases each). Trimming pared 2 bases from V and 5 bases from J, leaving 7 bases between. Germline V gene lookup returns CDR1 MNHEY and CDR2 SVGEGT. The CDR3 is 13 amino acids. As DNA, the CDR3 is TGTGCCAGCAGTTACGGGGGAAACAATGAGCAGTTCTTC. It translates to CASSYGGNNEQFF.

The chain carries TRBV7-7 and TRBJ2-2; maybe TRBD1 (6 bases). Germline V lookup: CDR1 SSHAT, CDR2 FNYEAQ (reference sequence). This CDR3 region has 15 residues. V gave up 0 bases and J gave up 5 bases, with 10 bases separating them. The CDR3: CASSLASGQTGELFF. Here the CDR3 DNA reads TGTGCCAGCAGCTTAGCGAGCGGACAGACCGGGGAGCTGTTTTTT.

The sample holds a few counts of this clone. The chain recombines TRBV6-5 with TRBJ1-6; 8 bases map to TRBD1. Germline-derived CDR1 and CDR2 are MNHEY and SVGAGI. The CDR3 has 15 residues. V was pared by 3 bases and J by 11 bases, with 9 bases of the junction left unmatched. CDR3 region: CASSYGQGMRTPLHF. In DNA, the CDR3 is TGTGCCAGCAGTTATGGACAGGGTATGAGGACACCCCTCCACTTT.

This clone was recorded a few times. This rearrangement joins TRBV9 to TRBJ1-2, with D perhaps TRBD1 (5 bases). Germline CDR1 SGDLS, CDR2 YYNGEE. V lost 0 bases and J lost 7, with 7 bases in between. This CDR3 comprises 12 residues. CDR3: CASSVVDSGYTF. The DNA for the CDR3 is TGTGCCAGCAGCGTAGTCGACAGTGGCTACACCTTC. The full variable domain, in which reference TRBV9 and TRBJ1-2 provide the parts outside the CDR3, is DSGVTQTPKHLITATGQRVTLRCSPRSGDLSVYWYQQSLDQGLQFLIQYYNGEERAKGNILERFSAQQFPDLHSELNLSSLELGDSALYFCASSVVDSGYTFGSGTRLTVV.

The chain employs TRBV12-3 or TRBV12-4 and TRBJ1-6, with 7 positions matching TRBD1. Trimming removed 3 bases from V and 14 bases from J; junction bases left unmatched: 4. The length of the CDR3 is 12 residues. The CDR3 protein is CASSLRDSSLHF. The CDR3 DNA reads as TGTGCCAGCAGTTTGCGGGACAGCTCCCTCCACTTT.

This clone has a handful of counts. The chain recombines TRBV6-2 or TRBV6-3 with TRBJ2-3; 8 bases align to TRBD2. There are 17 residues in the CDR3. Unmatched junction bases numbered 8, after V lost 2 bases and J lost 1 base. Germline-derived CDR1 and CDR2 are MNHEY and SVGEGT. The CDR3 DNA follows: TGTGCCAGCAGTTACGCCCTTGAAGCGGGAGGCACAGATACGCAGTATTTT. The encoded protein is CASSYALEAGGTDTQYF.

This clone has only one observation. The chain carries TRBV5-1 and TRBJ1-2, with D unclear. The germline V and J ends were trimmed by 4 bases and 1 base, with 8 bases remaining between them. Germline V gives CDR1 SGHRS, CDR2 YFSETQ. The CDR3 runs 13 residues. The DNA of the CDR3 is TGCGCCAGCAGCCCAGGACTTAACTATGGCTACACCTTC. Protein product: CASSPGLNYGYTF.

The gene calls are TRBV6-5 and TRBJ2-7, with 8 nucleotides matching TRBD2. The germline gives CDR1 MNHEY, CDR2 SVGAGI. CDR3 length: 15 residues. Trimming at V came to 6 bases and at J to 9 bases, leaving 16 bases not matched to a gene. The CDR3 protein is CASRPRTSPSGGQYF. In DNA form, the CDR3 reads TGTGCCAGCAGGCCGCGGACTAGCCCCAGCGGGGGGCAGTACTTC.

J is TRBJ2-1 and V is TRBV6-5, with D tentatively TRBD2 (6 bases). The CDR3 runs 14 residues. Per the germline V gene, CDR1 is MNHEY and CDR2 is SVGAGI. V dropped 11 bases and J dropped 1 base, with 15 bases sitting between them. The DNA of the CDR3 is TGTGCCTGCGGGGAGGCAGAATCCTACAATGAGCAGTTCTTC. It specifies CACGEAESYNEQFF.

This sequence joins TRBV12-1 and TRBJ2-7. TRBV12-1 is a listed pseudogene. The CDR3 extends over 15 amino acids. CDR3 coding DNA: TGTGCCAGCAGCTCCAACAGGGGAGGGGCCTACGAGCAGTACTTC. This sequence encodes CASSSNRGGAYEQYF.

The gene calls are TRBV6-5 and TRBJ2-6, with 7 bases lining up with TRBD1. Germline values: CDR1 MNHEY, CDR2 SVGAGI. The ends lost 8 bases at V and 4 bases at J; junction bases unmatched: 8. The CDR3 runs 15 residues. The chain's CDR3 is CASQTGSSGANVLTF. The CDR3 coding sequence is TGTGCCAGCCAGACAGGGTCATCGGGGGCCAACGTCCTGACTTTC.

This clone was seen once. The chain joins TRBV3-1 (or the pseudogene TRBV3-2) to TRBJ2-4, with 7 bases matching TRBD2. The trim removed 0 bases at V and 4 bases at J, leaving 12 bases unmatched. CDR1 and CDR2 (germline): LGHDT, YNNKEL (reference sequence). This CDR3 is 18 amino acids long. The DNA of the CDR3 is TGTGCCAGCAGCCAAGATTACCCTGAGTGGGGGGGAAAAAACATTCAGTACTTC. This encodes CASSQDYPEWGGKNIQYF.

The gene calls are TRBV14 and TRBJ2-5; D is unclear. The V gene's germline CDR1 is SGHDN and CDR2 FVKESK. The V and J ends lost 2 bases and 1 base respectively, with 2 bases between them. This CDR3 region has 12 residues. The CDR3 is CASSQSQETQYF. In DNA form, the CDR3 reads TGTGCCAGCAGCCAAAGCCAAGAGACCCAGTACTTC.

The CDR3: CASRLDLGGEAFF. CDR3 nucleotides: TGTGCCAGCAGGCTCGACTTGGGGGGTGAAGCTTTCTTT. The chain combines TRBV6-5 with TRBJ1-1, with D perhaps TRBD1 (5 bases). CDR1 and CDR2 from the germline V gene are MNHEY and SVGAGI. This CDR3 is built from 13 residues. V was cut by 6 bases and J by 7 bases, with 15 bases left in between.

V usage is TRBV7-2 and J usage is TRBJ2-1; 10 bases match TRBD2. The germline V gene encodes CDR1 SGHTA and CDR2 FQGNSA. This CDR3 is built from 16 residues. The ends lost 5 bases at V and 3 bases at J; junction bases unmatched: 7. CDR3 sequence reads: CASSTSSGGNYNEQFF. The CDR3 nucleotides read TGTGCCAGCAGCACCTCTAGCGGGGGAAACTACAATGAGCAGTTCTTC.

V and J are TRBV7-2 and TRBJ1-2, with 9 bases fitting TRBD1. Germline assignment: CDR1 SGHTA and CDR2 FQGNSA. The CDR3 length is 13 residues. J was trimmed by 8 bases and V by 7 bases; bases with no gene match: 8. The CDR3 DNA reads as TGTGCCAGCACCGACAGGGGGGCTGGGGGCTACACCTTC. This gives the protein CASTDRGAGGYTF.

V usage is TRBV28 and J usage is TRBJ2-7; D may be TRBD1 or TRBD2 (6 bases each). Between the trimmed V and J ends, which lost 6 bases and 9 bases, there was a span of 21 bases. This CDR3 region has 14 residues. Germline V CDR1 and CDR2: MDHEN, SYDVKM. The CDR3 sequence is CASRTTRGETRQYF. Here the CDR3 DNA reads TGTGCCAGCAGGACAACCAGGGGAGAGACTAGGCAGTACTTC.

The chain couples TRBV11-3 to TRBJ2-1; D might be TRBD1 or TRBD2, each matching 6 bases. The CDR3 is made up of 14 amino acids. Trimming shortened V by 1 base and J by 7 bases, and 11 bases separated the two germline ends. Germline CDR1 SGHNT, CDR2 YENEEA. This CDR3 is CASSLATGRNEQFF. CDR3 nucleotide sequence: TGTGCCAGCAGCTTAGCCACAGGGAGGAATGAGCAGTTCTTC.

The chain links TRBV7-3 to TRBJ2-2; D uncertain. The CDR3 spans 13 residues. Germline V gene sequence: CDR1 SGHTA, CDR2 FQGTGA. V lost 5 bases, J lost 6 bases, and 10 bases lay in between. The CDR3: CASSPRPAGELFF. As DNA, the CDR3 is TGTGCCAGCAGCCCCCGACCGGCCGGGGAGCTGTTTTTT.

This chain joins TRBV12-5 and TRBJ1-1; TRBD1 aligns across 12 bases. The germline CDR1 and CDR2 sequences are LGHNT and FRNRAP. The V segment lost 7 bases and the J segment 4 bases; nucleotides outside the gene matches: 7. The length of the CDR3 is 15 residues. CDR3 in amino acids: CASVDLGQGATEAFF. Written as DNA, the CDR3 is TGTGCTAGTGTTGACTTGGGACAGGGGGCCACTGAAGCTTTCTTT.

This clone was detected once. This chain connects TRBV7-8 to TRBJ1-2; D call uncertain. There are 14 residues in the CDR3. Trimming cost V 3 bases and J 4 bases, with 12 bases left between them. Germline assignment: CDR1 SGHVS and CDR2 FQNEAQ. For the CDR3, the DNA is TGTGCCAGCAGCTTGAGCTCGGTTTTCTATGGCTACACCTTC. Its protein product is CASSLSSVFYGYTF.

A single count supports this clone. This chain's CDR3 is CASSSQGLTEQYF. Here the CDR3 DNA reads TGTGCCAGTAGTTCTCAGGGTTTAACGGAGCAGTACTTC. The V call is TRBV19, the J call TRBJ2-7; TRBD1 is a possible D gene (5 bases). The CDR3 runs 13 residues. Germline CDR1 and CDR2: LNHDA and SQIVND (reference sequence). The ends were cut back, 5 bases at V and 7 bases at J, with 15 bases in the middle.

This chain joins TRBV7-3 and TRBJ2-2; D call uncertain. Trimming stripped 3 bases from V and 1 base from J, with 9 bases between. This CDR3 has 15 residues. The germline V gene has CDR1 SGHTA and CDR2 FQGTGA. The CDR3 bases are TGTGCCAGCAGCTTGGATTCGGGGAACACCGGGGAGCTGTTTTTT. It translates to CASSLDSGNTGELFF.

The chain joins TRBV7-7 to TRBJ2-3, with D unresolved. CDR3 size: 19 residues. Germline V gives CDR1 SSHAT, CDR2 FNYEAQ (reference sequence). Trimming removed 2 bases from V and 1 base from J, with 22 bases in between. The CDR3 region has the DNA TGTGCCAGCAGCTTAATTAGGGCGTCAAGTCGTCCCGGCACAGATACGCAGTATTTT. As protein: CASSLIRASSRPGTDTQYF.

CDR3: CASGPGQGAREQYF. DNA of the CDR3: TGTGCTAGTGGCCCGGGACAGGGGGCGCGAGAGCAGTACTTC. The gene calls are TRBV12-5 and TRBJ2-7; TRBD1 agrees at 12 bases. Trimming at V came to 6 bases and at J to 7 bases, leaving 7 bases not matched to a gene. Per the germline V gene, CDR1 is LGHNT and CDR2 is FRNRAP. The CDR3 totals 14 residues.